The TCR beta chain described here comes from a study of OX40 agonist ivuxolimab in advanced cancers. Context from the whole study: Ivuxolimab, which targeted the costimulatory receptor OX40 (CD134), was an agonistic, fully human IgG2 monoclonal antibody. Intravenous ivuxolimab was administered to patients every 2 weeks at six dose levels: 0.01, 0.1, 0.3, 1.5, 3 and 10 mg/kg. The monotherapy dose-escalation portion (N of about 50 patients) of the phase I ivuxolimab trial is reported in the paper. Patients were allowed to have had prior anti-PD-1, anti-PD-L1 or anti-CTLA-4 therapy, and 30% to 40% of the dose-escalation patients had been treated with checkpoint inhibitors. Three dose-escalation patients achieved partial responses, one with hepatocellular carcinoma and two with cutaneous melanoma. A male proportion of 82.7% and a mean age of approximately 60 years, ranging from 23 to 79, were recorded for the dose-escalation cohort. Of the roughly 52 dose-escalation patients, hepatocellular carcinoma was present in about 20, melanoma in approximately 15, renal cell carcinoma in 9 and head and neck cancer in 9. The purpose of peripheral TCRbeta sequencing was to test whether ivuxolimab changed TCR sequence diversity and led to clonal T-cell expansion.

From the cysteine through the phenylalanine, the CDR3 covers 13 amino acids. Of all the DNA, just the CDR3 is kept, 39 bases in frame from base 1. Based on the germline V gene, the CDR1 and CDR2 sequences are SGHRS and YFSETQ. V was cut back by 4 bases and J by 6 bases, leaving a gap of 12 bases between them. As regards this clone: It lacks a known antigen. It has no much larger one-base neighbor in the sample; base qualities were not kept.

Genomic DNA was isolated from the sorted cells so that the TCRbeta CDR3 region could be sequenced. TCRbeta CDR3 regions were sequenced using the immunoSEQ Assay. The clones in this table, taken by TCRdb from immuneACCESS, are in-frame only. Not every clone is retained; where verified, under half of the shortfall comes from an unresolved V gene, and the cause of the rest is unknown. The sample records 56,000 or so clones, over 75% of which are singletons. Around 5% of the sample is held by the ten biggest clonotypes. Study-wide conclusions, independent of this receptor: Low levels of normalized T-cell clonal expansion were also seen in some nonresponding patients. Partial responders in the 0.1-3.0 mg/kg groups had among the lowest normalized peripheral clonal expansion, especially among CD8+ T cells. The antigen specificity of the clonally expanded peripheral T cells was not determined. After ivuxolimab, CD8+ T cells had more expanded clones than CD4+ T cells on average. At doses of 0.1 to 3.0 mg/kg, clonal expansion of both CD4+ and CD8+ blood T cells was observed from baseline to week 6.

The trial excluded patients who had a history of autoimmune disease or were on systemic immunosuppression. Peripheral blood for TCR sequencing was collected from all dose cohorts at baseline, on cycle 4 day 1, and on cycle 7 day 1. The samples were taken from a phase I, first-in-human, multicenter, open-label dose-escalation trial of ivuxolimab. Adults with locally advanced or metastatic melanoma, renal cell carcinoma, hepatocellular carcinoma or head and neck squamous cell carcinoma were enrolled in the trial. Before TCR sequencing, CD4+ and CD8+ T cells were separately sorted from peripheral blood.

This TCR derives from an adult with an advanced solid tumor such as melanoma, head and neck, liver or kidney cancer. The sample consisted of CD4+ or CD8+ T cells sorted from blood, taken in a trial of the OX40 agonist ivuxolimab. Recombination connected TRBV5-1 to TRBJ2-3; a tentative D match to TRBD1 spans 6 bases. The nucleotide sequence is TGCGCCAGCAGCGACGCAGGGGAGGATACGCAGTATTTT. Its amino acids are CASSDAGEDTQYF. The entire variable domain, with the stretches around the CDR3 drawn from the reference TRBV5-1 and TRBJ2-3 proteins, is KAGVTQTPRYLIKTRGQQVTLSCSPISGHRSVSWYQQTPGQGLQFLFEYFSETQRNKGNFPGRFSGRQFSNSRSEMNVSTLELGDSALYLCASSDAGEDTQYFGPGTRLTVL.